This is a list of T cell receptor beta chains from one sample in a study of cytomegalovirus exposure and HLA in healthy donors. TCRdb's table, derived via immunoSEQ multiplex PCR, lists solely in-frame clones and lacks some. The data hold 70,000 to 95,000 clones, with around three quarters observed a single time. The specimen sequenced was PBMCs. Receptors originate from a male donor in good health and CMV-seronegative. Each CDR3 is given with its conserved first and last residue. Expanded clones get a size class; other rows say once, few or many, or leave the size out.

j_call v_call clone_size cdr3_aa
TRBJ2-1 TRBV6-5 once CASTRTSGHNEQFF
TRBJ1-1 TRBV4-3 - CASRPGQGARGTEAFF
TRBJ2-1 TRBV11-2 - CASSFSGLYNEQFF
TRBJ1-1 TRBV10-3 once CAISAGRGEGEAFF
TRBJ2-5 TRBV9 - CASSVGEGRGQETQYF
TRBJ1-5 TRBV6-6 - CASNALDRGNQPQHF
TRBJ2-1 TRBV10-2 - CASSELAAFNEQFF
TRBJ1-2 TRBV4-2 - CASSKGGGVAYGYTF
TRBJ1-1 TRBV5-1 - CASSAQQGLGNTEAFF
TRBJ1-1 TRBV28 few CASTPGNTEAFF
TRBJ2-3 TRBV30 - CAWKSFAGVPDTQYF
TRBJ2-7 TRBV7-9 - CASSQGLLSYEQYF
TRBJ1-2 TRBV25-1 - CASRPDRGGNYGYTF
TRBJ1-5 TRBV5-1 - CASSLGTGQEPQNF
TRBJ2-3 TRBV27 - CASSLTQGSADTQYF
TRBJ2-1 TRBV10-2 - CASRLAGGDNEQFF
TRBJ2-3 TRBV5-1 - CASLAGGMADTQYF
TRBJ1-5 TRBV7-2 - CASSLAAGALNQPQHF
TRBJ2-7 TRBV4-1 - CASSQGTGQTYEQYF
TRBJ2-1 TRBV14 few CASSQATGTGEDEQFF
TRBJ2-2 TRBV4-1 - CASSQALPGQDLRPGTGELFF
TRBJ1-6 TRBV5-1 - CASSLQTGTGGLLSYNSPLHF
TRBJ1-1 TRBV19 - CASSTQGNTEAFF
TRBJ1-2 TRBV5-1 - CASSLGTGFGYTF
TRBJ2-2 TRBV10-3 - CAIRLTGATGELFF
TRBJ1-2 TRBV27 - CASRPGQVYGYTF
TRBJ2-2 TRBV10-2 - CASTSRTGGTGELFF
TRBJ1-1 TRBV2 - CASSDRFLLNTEAFF
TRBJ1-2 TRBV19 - CASSMGGQGYGYTF
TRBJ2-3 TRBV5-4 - CASSLGGAGGPDTQYF
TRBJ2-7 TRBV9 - CASSLRDYSYEQYF
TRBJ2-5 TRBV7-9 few CASSLDGLAGRETQYF
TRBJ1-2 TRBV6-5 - CASSLDLNYGYPF
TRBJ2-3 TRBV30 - CAWSRLAGNTDTQYF
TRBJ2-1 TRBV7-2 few CASRTSGGDEQFF
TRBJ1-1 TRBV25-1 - CASTQGGNTEAFF
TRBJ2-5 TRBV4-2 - CASSQDLLGETQYF
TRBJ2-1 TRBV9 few CASSVIAGGHNEQFF
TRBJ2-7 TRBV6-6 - CASSYGEWYEQYF
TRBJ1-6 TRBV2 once CASSDAGSPLHF